Listed below are T cell receptor beta chains from one sample, sequenced in a study of post-analysis software for immune sequencing data. MiXCR was run by TCRdb on the PCR reads, yielding one entry per CDR3 protein. The sample lists around 500,000 distinct CDR3 sequences; around a third were seen once. Material: blood. These receptor sequences come from a girl younger than 18 with multiple sclerosis. CDR3s include the opening cysteine and the closing phenylalanine or tryptophan. D genes are given only for firm matches. Part of the rows lack a size; the others show once, few, many or a class for expanded clones.

j_call d_call clone_size v_call cdr3_aa cdr3_nt
TRBJ2-1 TRBD2 many TRBV25-1 CASSVKTGTSGGEQFF TGTGCCAGCTCCGTCAAGACCGGGACTAGCGGGGGGGAGCAGTTCTTC
TRBJ1-2 . few TRBV20-1 CSARDRRGLAYGYTF TGCAGTGCTAGAGATCGACGGGGGCTGGCCTATGGCTACACCTTC
TRBJ2-5 . many TRBV19 CASSTGLGGAQYF TGTGCCAGTAGTACCGGACTTGGAGGGGCCCAGTACTTC
TRBJ1-2 TRBD1 . TRBV20-1 CSAREGQGVYGYTF TGCAGTGCTAGGGAGGGACAGGGCGTTTATGGCTACACCTTC
TRBJ1-6 . . TRBV25-1 CASREYTPNSPLHF TGTGCCAGCAGGGAATATACCCCCAATTCACCCCTCCACTTT
TRBJ2-5 . few TRBV12-3/TRBV12-4 CASSLFKGETQYF TGTGCCAGCAGTTTGTTCAAGGGGGAGACCCAGTACTTC
TRBJ2-5 TRBD1 . TRBV13 CASSYTGGTSQETQYF TGTGCCAGCAGCTACACAGGGGGCACGTCTCAGGAGACCCAGTACTTC
TRBJ2-5 . . TRBV12-5 CASGIGGETQYF TGTGCTAGTGGTATCGGAGGCGAGACCCAGTACTTC
TRBJ2-1 TRBD2 . TRBV20-1 CSAPRGLAGTYNEQFF TGCAGTGCTCCCCGGGGACTAGCGGGAACCTACAATGAGCAGTTCTTC
TRBJ1-2 TRBD1 . TRBV20-1 CSVDIGGFYGYTF TGCAGTGTGGATATAGGGGGCTTCTATGGCTACACCTTC
TRBJ2-1 TRBD2 . TRBV29-1 CSVEEASGDEQFF TGCAGCGTTGAAGAGGCTAGCGGAGATGAGCAGTTCTTC
TRBJ2-5 TRBD1 . TRBV7-6 CASSLPGTGLQETQYF TGTGCCAGCAGCCTCCCCGGGACAGGCCTTCAAGAGACCCAGTACTTC
TRBJ1-2 . few TRBV7-9 CASSSSPQGGGYTF TGTGCCAGCAGCTCCTCCCCACAGGGAGGCGGCTACACCTTC
TRBJ2-5 . medium-sized TRBV20-1 CSAIPEAGETQYF TGCAGTGCTATACCGGAGGCCGGTGAGACCCAGTACTTC
TRBJ2-5 . . TRBV9 CASSYVAESQETQYF TGTGCCAGCAGCTACGTAGCGGAATCCCAAGAGACCCAGTACTTC
TRBJ2-1 . . TRBV3-1 CASSQATGARAEQFF TGTGCCAGCAGCCAAGCGACTGGGGCTCGCGCTGAGCAGTTCTTC
TRBJ2-2 TRBD1 . TRBV20-1 CSAGRDGTGDTGELFF TGCAGTGCTGGCCGGGACGGGACAGGTGACACCGGGGAGCTGTTTTTT
TRBJ1-4 . . TRBV11-2 CASSLDRGRNEKLFF TGTGCCAGCAGCTTAGACCGGGGTCGTAATGAAAAACTGTTTTTT
TRBJ2-7 TRBD1 few TRBV5-1 CASSFSGTEGYEQYF TGCGCCAGCAGCTTTTCCGGGACAGAGGGGTACGAGCAGTACTTC
TRBJ2-3 TRBD2 . TRBV29-1 CSVVQFGGGADTQYF TGCAGCGTTGTTCAATTCGGCGGGGGGGCGGATACGCAGTATTTT
TRBJ2-7 TRBD1 once TRBV20-1 CSARGDRGFGYEQYF TGCAGTGCTAGAGGGGACAGGGGATTTGGCTACGAGCAGTACTTC
TRBJ2-1 TRBD2 few TRBV4-3 CASSQSGGGTYNEQFF TGCGCCAGCAGCCAAAGCGGGGGCGGAACCTACAATGAGCAGTTCTTC
TRBJ1-5 . . TRBV9 CASSPGQFSNQPQHF TGTGCCAGCAGTCCCGGACAGTTTAGCAATCAGCCCCAGCATTTT
TRBJ1-2 . . TRBV28 CASSLSGQRYGYTF TGTGCCAGCAGTTTAAGCGGGCAGAGGTATGGCTACACCTTC
TRBJ2-1 . . TRBV5-1 CTSSSEGATYNEQFF TGCACCAGCAGCTCGGAGGGGGCGACCTACAATGAGCAGTTCTTC
TRBJ2-5 . . TRBV29-1 CSVDYTNLGTQYF TGCAGCGTTGACTATACTAACCTTGGGACCCAGTACTTC
TRBJ2-3 . . TRBV20-1 CSARDGRGTDTQYF TGCAGTGCTAGAGATGGTAGGGGGACAGATACGCAGTATTTT
TRBJ1-1 . . TRBV7-9 CASSRRQTNTEAFF TGTGCCAGCAGCCGCAGACAGACGAACACTGAAGCTTTCTTT
TRBJ2-1 TRBD2 . TRBV11-2 CASSRTSENNEQFF TGTGCCAGCAGCCGGACTAGCGAAAACAATGAGCAGTTCTTC
TRBJ2-3 . . TRBV11-2 CASSLGTVGDTQYF TGTGCCAGCAGCTTAGGTACTGTGGGAGATACGCAGTATTTT
TRBJ2-1 TRBD2 . TRBV20-1 CSASVSGGASYNEQFF TGCAGTGCTAGTGTAAGCGGGGGGGCATCCTACAATGAGCAGTTCTTC
TRBJ2-5 . . TRBV15 CATSRDVSLSLEQYF TGTGCCACCAGCAGAGATGTTTCCTTATCGTTGGAGCAGTACTTC
TRBJ2-7 TRBD2 few TRBV5-1 CASSLAGTSGKEQYF TGCGCCAGCAGCTTGGCCGGGACTAGCGGGAAGGAGCAGTACTTC
TRBJ2-5 . . TRBV5-1 CASSLDQELQYF TGCGCCAGCAGCTTGGACCAAGAGCTCCAGTACTTC
TRBJ1-2 . . TRBV7-2 CASSLADGFGGYTF TGTGCCAGCAGCTTAGCGGATGGATTCGGGGGCTACACCTTC
TRBJ2-1 . few TRBV12-3/TRBV12-4 CASSLAFNEQFF TGTGCCAGCAGTTTAGCGTTTAACGAGCAGTTCTTC
TRBJ1-4 TRBD1 . TRBV7-9 CASSLGETGTGGRTEKLFF TGTGCCAGCAGCTTAGGGGAAACCGGGACAGGGGGCAGAACTGAAAAACTGTTTTTT
TRBJ1-6 . . TRBV5-1 CASSPGRENSPLHF TGCGCCAGCAGTCCTGGTAGGGAGAATTCACCCCTCCACTTT
TRBJ1-1 . . TRBV18 CASSPLPQPGALNTEAFF TGTGCCAGCTCACCTTTACCCCAGCCAGGGGCCCTGAACACTGAAGCTTTCTTT
TRBJ1-4 . . TRBV29-1 CSVLRDEKLFF TGCAGCGTACTTCGTGATGAAAAACTGTTTTTT
TRBJ1-1 TRBD1 . TRBV10-3 CAISDQQGMNTEAFF TGTGCCATCAGCGACCAACAGGGGATGAACACTGAAGCTTTCTTT
TRBJ2-2 . few TRBV4-1 CASSQGRAATNTGELFF TGCGCCAGCAGCCAAGGCCGAGCGGCTACTAACACCGGGGAGCTGTTTTTT
TRBJ1-5 TRBD1 . TRBV7-2 CASSVTGERPQHF TGTGCCAGCAGCGTAACAGGGGAAAGGCCCCAGCATTTT
TRBJ1-2 . . TRBV5-1 CASSPPSDSYGYTF TGCGCCAGCAGCCCACCCTCTGACAGTTATGGCTACACCTTC
TRBJ1-1 . . TRBV7-2 CASEPGEVLTSEAFF TGTGCCAGCGAGCCCGGAGAGGTTCTGACCTCTGAAGCTTTCTTT
TRBJ2-1 TRBD2 few TRBV12-3/TRBV12-4 CASSPLSGRGEQFF TGTGCCAGCAGCCCCCTGTCGGGGAGGGGTGAGCAGTTCTTC
TRBJ2-2 . . TRBV2 CASSEVASANTGERFF TGTGCCAGCAGTGAAGTGGCTAGCGCGAACACCGGGGAGCGGTTTTTT
TRBJ1-5 TRBD1 few TRBV7-3 CASGRDRGQPQHF TGTGCCAGCGGCCGGGACAGAGGACAGCCCCAGCATTTT
TRBJ1-5 TRBD1 few TRBV6-1 CASSGGQGYNQPQHF TGTGCCAGCAGTGGGGGACAGGGGTATAATCAGCCCCAGCATTTT
TRBJ2-4 . few TRBV20-1 CSASWRPQAGKNIQYF TGCAGTGCTAGCTGGAGACCCCAAGCAGGCAAAAACATTCAGTACTTC
TRBJ1-2 TRBD1 . TRBV29-1 CSVWDRDNYGYTF TGCAGCGTTTGGGACAGGGATAACTATGGCTACACCTTC
TRBJ2-7 TRBD1 . TRBV5-1 CASSYGGDRGFYEQYF TGCGCCAGCAGCTACGGGGGGGACAGGGGATTCTACGAGCAGTACTTC
TRBJ2-3 . . TRBV20-1 CSATRGSGADTQYF TGCAGTGCGACCCGGGGCTCCGGGGCAGATACGCAGTATTTT